What follows is one T cell receptor (beta chain) and its context. What it binds is unknown. PCR used 60 Vbeta primers and 13 Jbeta primers. Profiled with immunoSEQ multiplex PCR; TCRdb holds only in-frame clones, not every one. The listing contains around 74,000 clones. These data come from a study of cytomegalovirus exposure and HLA in healthy donors. Background on the study: About 200 million T cells yielded some 120 million unique TCR beta sequences in earlier analysis. Study conclusions and caveats: As a later analysis revealed, most CMV-associated TCR beta chains appeared HLA-restricted.

Germline values: CDR1 MNHEY, CDR2 SVGAGI. The V gene lost 4 bases and the J gene lost 5 bases, with 7 bases spanning the gap. There are 12 residues in the CDR3. Sequences were obtained from PBMCs. This rearrangement joins TRBV6-5 to TRBJ2-3; D is undetermined. The origin of this receptor is a man in his thirties or forties in good health and CMV-seronegative. In nucleotides, the CDR3 is TGTGCCAGCAGTTCCACCGGAGATACGCAGTATTTT. Protein product: CASSSTGDTQYF.